This entry lists 13 T cell receptor beta chains sequenced from one sample in a study of cytomegalovirus exposure and HLA in healthy donors. Sequencing used immunoSEQ multiplex PCR; TCRdb keeps in-frame clones, though not all of them. The data hold 50,000 to 65,000 clones, with 95% observed a single time. Sequences were obtained from PBMCs. The receptors shown here come from a woman under 30 in good health and CMV-seropositive.

The gene calls are TRBV28 and TRBJ1-2, with 9 bases lining up with TRBD1. Germline V gene lookup returns CDR1 MDHEN and CDR2 SYDVKM. The CDR3 consists of 13 residues. Germline trimming cut 11 bases from V and 5 bases from J; bases unmatched to any gene: 9. CDR3 DNA: TGTGCCTCCTCCGGGACAGGGAAATATGGCTACACCTTC. This sequence encodes CASSGTGKYGYTF.

The J gene is TRBJ1-1, the V gene TRBV7-9, with D tentatively TRBD1 (6 bases). Germline loops: CDR1 SEHNR, CDR2 FQNEAQ (reference sequence). V was clipped by 5 bases and J by 6 bases, with 10 bases between them. This CDR3 has 12 residues. CDR3 loop: CASSPGGSEAFF. The CDR3 DNA reads TGTGCCAGCAGCCCGGGGGGCTCTGAAGCTTTCTTT.

About this clone: Distinct nucleotide sequences in the sample also encode this CDR3. This rearrangement joins TRBV19 to TRBJ2-7, with TRBD1 as a possible D gene (6 bases). The CDR3 extends over 14 amino acids. V dropped 3 bases and J dropped 1 base, with 10 bases sitting between them. Germline V gene lookup returns CDR1 LNHDA and CDR2 SQIVND (reference sequence). The chain's CDR3 is CASSIGRGSYEQYF. CDR3 DNA: TGTGCCAGTAGTATTGGCAGGGGATCCTACGAGCAGTACTTC.

The chain recombines TRBV5-1 with TRBJ2-3; possibly TRBD2 for D (5 bases). CDR3 length: 13 amino acids. V lost 6 bases and J 0 bases, leaving 8 bases between the germline ends. Per the germline V gene, CDR1 is SGHRS and CDR2 is YFSETQ. CDR3 sequence: CASTSGSTDTQYF. The CDR3 DNA sequence: TGCGCCAGCACCAGCGGTAGCACAGATACGCAGTATTTT.

J is TRBJ1-2 and V is TRBV5-1; TRBD1 is a possible D gene (5 bases). CDR1 and CDR2 from the germline V gene are SGHRS and YFSETQ. CDR3 size: 15 residues. Trimming stripped 0 bases from V and 4 bases from J, with 13 bases between. The CDR3 is CASSLEAGRSYGYTF. Here the CDR3 DNA reads TGCGCCAGCAGCTTGGAAGCGGGGCGGAGCTATGGCTACACCTTC.

V is TRBV30 and J is TRBJ1-1; D might be TRBD1 (6 bases). CDR3 length: 18 residues. V lost 8 bases to trimming and J lost 6 bases, with 34 bases between them. Looked up from germline, CDR1 is GTSNPN and CDR2 is SVGIG (reference sequence). Here the CDR3 DNA reads TGTGCCCTGCAAATGACCCGGGGGGCTCACCCCTATGGCGCTGAAGCTTTCTTT. It translates to CALQMTRGAHPYGAEAFF.

The chain uses TRBV7-9 and TRBJ2-7; 7 bases map to TRBD1. V dropped 5 bases and J dropped 4; count of bases not matched to a gene: 17. This CDR3 has 17 amino acids. Germline CDR1 and CDR2: SEHNR and FQNEAQ (reference sequence). CDR3 residues: CASSKIGQATPYYEQYF. DNA for the CDR3: TGTGCCAGCAGCAAAATTGGACAGGCCACACCATATTACGAGCAGTACTTC.

This clone was counted once. This sequence joins TRBV5-6 and TRBJ2-7, with 7 bases lining up with TRBD1. The V and J ends lost 4 bases and 5 bases, in that order; junction bases with no gene match: 9. The CDR3 runs 14 residues. Per the germline V gene, CDR1 is SGHDT and CDR2 is YYEEEE. Here the CDR3 DNA reads TGTGCCAGCAGCCCGGACAGGCCCCGCCACGAGCAGTACTTC. Its protein product is CASSPDRPRHEQYF.

The chain links TRBV14 to TRBJ1-2; tentatively, D is TRBD1 (6 bases). V was clipped by 4 bases and J by 2 bases, with 8 bases between them. The CDR3 has 13 amino acids. Germline-derived CDR1 and CDR2 are SGHDN and FVKESK. CDR3 DNA: TGTGCCAGCAGCCGGGACATAAACTATGGCTACACCTTC. Amino acid sequence: CASSRDINYGYTF.

CDR3 sequence: CASSISRIEEQFF. CDR3 in DNA: TGTGCCAGTAGTATAAGCAGGATCGAGGAGCAGTTCTTC. The chain uses TRBV19 and TRBJ2-1; D is ambiguous. Germline assignment: CDR1 LNHDA and CDR2 SQIVND (reference sequence). The ends were cut back, 2 bases at V and 10 bases at J, with 12 bases in the middle. CDR3 length equals 13 residues.

The V and J genes are TRBV4-3 and TRBJ2-5; 13 nucleotides agree with TRBD2. Germline V gene sequence: CDR1 LGHNA, CDR2 YSLEER. The V and J ends lost 0 bases and 5 bases, in that order; junction bases with no gene match: 12. CDR3 length: 19 residues. The CDR3 here is CASSQEILTSGGAMETQYF. CDR3 DNA: TGCGCCAGCAGCCAAGAAATATTAACTAGCGGGGGGGCCATGGAGACCCAGTACTTC.

CDR3 region: CASSQEEASVTSTDTQYF. The CDR3 DNA sequence: TGCGCCAGCAGCCAAGAGGAAGCTAGCGTAACTAGCACAGATACGCAGTATTTT. J is TRBJ2-3 and V is TRBV4-1, with a tentative D call TRBD2 (6 bases). The CDR3 consists of 18 residues. Trimming took off 0 bases at V and 0 bases at J, with 16 bases between the two ends. The germline V gene has CDR1 MGHRA and CDR2 YSYEKL.

The chain combines TRBV9 with TRBJ1-4; 8 nucleotides agree with TRBD1. Per germline, CDR1 SGDLS and CDR2 YYNGEE. V gave up 2 bases and J gave up 5 bases; unmatched junction bases: 5. The CDR3 covers 15 residues. The CDR3 nucleotides are TGTGCCAGCAGCGTCGGGACAGGTACAAATGAAAAACTGTTTTTT. Translation: CASSVGTGTNEKLFF.